The clone carrying this T cell receptor (beta chain) is medium-sized by share. TCRdb ran MiXCR on the 5' RACE reads and lists one entry per CDR3 protein. The sample lists approximately 15,000 distinct CDR3 sequences; 7.3% were seen once. Trimming removed 6 bases from V and 7 bases from J, with 21 bases in between. Germline-derived CDR1 and CDR2 are SNHLY and FYNNEI. This CDR3 comprises 15 residues. These data originate in a study of T cells after yellow fever vaccination. The sequence derives from a man in his late teens or twenties who received the YFV17D yellow fever vaccine. Source: PBMCs, either bulk or a sorted T-cell subset (CD4+, CD8+, memory, or dextramer-sorted; not recorded which), taken on the day of the yellow fever booster vaccination. The chain employs TRBV2 and TRBJ1-2; no reliable D call. The chain's CDR3 is CASSPKTYHSLGYTF. CDR3 coding DNA: TGTGCCAGCAGCCCCAAAACATATCATTCCCTTGGCTACACCTTC. Filled out from reference TRBV2 and TRBJ1-2, the complete variable domain reads EPEVTQTPSHQVTQMGQEVILRCVPISNHLYFYWYRQILGQKVEFLVSFYNNEISEKSEIFDDQFSVERPDGSNFTLKIRSTKLEDSAMYFCASSPKTYHSLGYTFGSGTRLTVV.